The 9 T cell receptor beta chains presented below share a single source sample, sequenced in a study of neurological immune-mediated disorders. TCRdb passed the 5' RACE reads through MiXCR, listing each CDR3 protein once. The profile covers about 70,000 distinct CDR3 sequences, with approximately 5% appearing a single time and over 2% taken by the ten largest. The specimen was PBMCs. The receptors were sampled from a woman aged 70 to 79 with multiple sclerosis.

This clonotype was counted at least ten times. The rearrangement links TRBV7-9 to TRBJ2-3; a weak D match, TRBD2 (5 bases). V was cut by 1 base and J by 3 bases, with 11 bases left in between. The CDR3 covers 15 residues. Per the germline V gene, CDR1 is SEHNR and CDR2 is FQNEAQ (reference sequence). The chain's CDR3 is CASSLGGVGTDTQYF. CDR3 nucleotides: TGTGCCAGCAGCTTAGGGGGAGTTGGGACAGATACGCAGTATTTT.

This clonotype has ten or more counts. This chain joins TRBV6-1 and TRBJ1-1; 8 bases match TRBD1. V trimming: 4 bases; J trimming: 1 base; junction bases outside the gene matches: 5. Germline loops: CDR1 MNHNS, CDR2 SASEGT. CDR3 size: 15 residues. The CDR3 spells CASSGYRGKNTEAFF. The DNA of the CDR3 is TGTGCCAGCAGTGGTTACAGGGGGAAGAACACTGAAGCTTTCTTT.

This clonotype was recorded many times. The rearrangement uses TRBV5-4 and TRBJ1-2; D is possibly TRBD1 (6 bases). The CDR3 has 14 residues. V lost 2 bases to trimming and J lost 8 bases, with 16 bases between them. Germline V gene data show CDR1 as SGHNT and CDR2 as YYREEE (reference sequence). CDR3 loop: CASSFISQGYGYTF. The CDR3 DNA follows: TGTGCCAGCAGCTTCATATCACAGGGATACGGCTACACCTTC.

This clonotype was found many times. V is TRBV3-1 and J is TRBJ2-7; D tentatively fits TRBD1 or TRBD2 (5 bases each). There are 15 residues in the CDR3. The V end lost 6 bases, the J end lost 4 bases, and 19 bases lay between the germline ends. Germline CDR1 and CDR2: LGHDT and YNNKEL (reference sequence). The CDR3 bases are TGTGCCAGCAGGGGACCGGGGCAGGGAAGTTACGAGCAGTACTTC. It specifies CASRGPGQGSYEQYF.

This clonotype showed up many times. The chain links TRBV20-1 to TRBJ2-1; D not resolved. CDR1 and CDR2 (germline): DFQATT, SNEGSKA (reference sequence). The CDR3 runs to 16 residues. Trimming removed 2 bases at V and 4 bases at J, with 18 bases between. In DNA, the CDR3 is TGCAGTGCTAGACCACTCCCTACAGCGAATTACAATGAGCAGTTCTTC. Translation gives CSARPLPTANYNEQFF.

This rearrangement joins TRBV29-1 to TRBJ2-7; TRBD2 matches at 9 bases. Germline V gene data show CDR1 as SQVTM and CDR2 as ANQGSEA. The CDR3 covers 13 residues. V lost 5 bases to trimming and J lost 6 bases; unmatched junction nucleotides: 8. As DNA, the CDR3 is TGCAGCGTTAATTCGGGACTAGCCCCCGAGCAGTACTTC. It encodes CSVNSGLAPEQYF.

This clonotype was seen ten or more times. The CDR3 loop is CASSLTVNTGELFF. As DNA, the CDR3 is TGCGCCAGCAGCTTGACAGTGAACACCGGGGAGCTGTTTTTT. The chain couples TRBV5-1 to TRBJ2-2; D gene uncertain. With 1 base removed from V and 1 base from J, the gap between germline ends came to 5 bases. Germline V gene sequence: CDR1 SGHRS, CDR2 YFSETQ. The CDR3 runs to 14 residues.

There are many counts of this clonotype. The J gene is TRBJ2-1, the V gene TRBV3-1; the match to TRBD2 covers 11 bases. The CDR3 consists of 16 residues. CDR1 is LGHDT, CDR2 YNNKEL, per germline (reference sequence). V was pared by 1 base and J by 7 bases, with 6 bases of the junction left unmatched. Here the CDR3 DNA reads TGTGCCAGCAGCCAAGGTGGACTAGCGGGTATAAATGAGCAGTTCTTC. Its protein product is CASSQGGLAGINEQFF.

This clonotype came up many times. The CDR3 DNA follows: TGTGCCACCAGCAGAGATCCTGGCGGTGGGGGGGATACGCAGTATTTT. Residues: CATSRDPGGGGDTQYF. J is TRBJ2-3 and V is TRBV15; D possibly corresponds to TRBD2 (6 bases). Germline V lookup: CDR1 LNHNV, CDR2 YYDKDF (reference sequence). With 0 bases removed from V and 6 bases from J, the gap between germline ends came to 16 bases. CDR3 length: 16 residues.